This section outlines one T cell receptor (beta chain) sequence together with its context. It lacks a known antigen. No base quality information exists; no much larger clone differs at one position. V is pruned by 3 bases and J by 7 bases, leaving 9 bases of the junction without a gene match. Per the germline V gene, KGHSH is the CDR1 and LQKENI is the CDR2. The cysteine opens and the phenylalanine closes a CDR3 of 17 amino acids. The entry retains the CDR3 DNA only, 51 bases that are in frame from base 1. Thawed unstimulated PBMCs were stained for CD3, CD4 and CD8 and FACS-sorted into CD3+CD4+ and CD3+CD8+ populations. Each of the 8 studied subjects was randomized to immunosuppression withdrawal. Genomic DNA was isolated with the Qiagen DNeasy Blood and Tissue Kit. The data were obtained in a study of T cell clones after liver transplantation (dated by TCRdb to between 2018 and 2020). Study-wide context: The samples were obtained from ITN030ST, a randomized trial that attempted immunosuppression withdrawal within 2 years after liver transplantation. To count as tolerant, a recipient had to stay completely off immunosuppression for at least one year without liver enzymes climbing beyond twice the upper limit of normal. Blood samples were taken pre-transplant, pre-randomization before withdrawal, and post-randomization after full withdrawal or failed withdrawal. Donor-reactive T cell clones were identified by TCRbeta sequencing following a pre-transplant mixed lymphocyte reaction and were subsequently tracked in post-transplant blood. Three of the eight recipients were HCV-positive; the others were transplanted for non-autoimmune, non-viral indications. No induction therapy was given to the subjects, and standard immunosuppression was administered until randomization at 12-24 months post-transplant. Third party-reactive TCRbeta sequences were also identified from pre-transplant MLRs to serve as an antigen-independent comparator for donor-reactive sequences. The study cohort included 8 liver transplant recipients, of whom 3 were classified as tolerant and 5 as non-tolerant.

Frozen genomic DNA underwent high-throughput TCRbeta CDR3 sequencing by immunoSEQ, including PCR amplification, mapping, bias correction and internal controls. Per the original workflow: Productive rearrangements were kept, and unique TCRbeta sequences were defined by CDR3 nucleotide sequence plus V and J gene. For a sequence to be called donor-reactive, it needed a frequency of at least 0.01% and at least 5-fold expansion in CFSE-low cells compared with unstimulated pre-transplant cells. Minimum frequency thresholds were set for each subject on the basis of the unstimulated sample with the lowest template count, so that a detection power of at least 90% was ensured. Repertoire turnover was measured by Jensen-Shannon divergence between the top 1000 TCRbeta sequences post- and pre-transplant. Two-sided Fisher's exact tests were used to test for changes in how often donor-reactive sequences were detected. TCRdb mirrors the immuneACCESS table, restricted to in-frame sequences. Some clones are absent from its copies; in checked studies, under half trace to an unresolved V gene, and the reason for the others is unknown. Clonal size and the V and J genes are those of that table, whereas D and trimming came from the DNA. The sample table contains around 30,000 clones; only one count was recorded for over 85% of them. Roughly a quarter of the sample is taken by the ten largest.

What the authors observed across the whole study: The conclusions were considered preliminary, being limited by small, heterogeneous patient numbers and non-standardized post-transplant time points. In most of the 8 subjects, regardless of tolerance or HCV status, circulating donor-reactive CD4 TCRbeta sequences dropped significantly post-transplant. Because no allograft tissue specimens were available, donor-reactive T cells may have migrated into the graft instead of being deleted. When repertoire turnover was taken into account, detection of donor-reactive sequences was significantly reduced in 7 of 8 subjects for CD4 and in 8 of 8 subjects for CD8. Low numbers of available donor cells limited the measurable donor-reactive repertoire in two subjects. A greater decline was seen for donor-reactive sequences than for third party-reactive sequences, suggesting partial antigen-specific deletion unrelated to withdrawal success.

This sample comprised CD8+ T cells from blood, obtained 12 months after liver transplant. The origin of this receptor is a human patient who received a liver transplant. Some T cells may derive from the graft donor when a transplant has been performed. This receptor chain uses TRBV18 and TRBJ2-1; 13 nucleotides in the junction match TRBD2. The CDR3 region reads CASSPGTSGADWNEQFF. The sequenced DNA: TGTGCCAGCTCACCCGGGACTAGCGGGGCGGATTGGAATGAGCAGTTCTTC. The full variable domain, completed from the reference TRBV18 and TRBJ2-1 proteins outside the CDR3, reads NAGVMQNPRHLVRRRGQEARLRCSPMKGHSHVYWYRQLPEEGLKFMVYLQKENIIDESGMPKERFSAEFPKEGPSILRIQQVVRGDSAAYFCASSPGTSGADWNEQFFGPGTRLTVL.